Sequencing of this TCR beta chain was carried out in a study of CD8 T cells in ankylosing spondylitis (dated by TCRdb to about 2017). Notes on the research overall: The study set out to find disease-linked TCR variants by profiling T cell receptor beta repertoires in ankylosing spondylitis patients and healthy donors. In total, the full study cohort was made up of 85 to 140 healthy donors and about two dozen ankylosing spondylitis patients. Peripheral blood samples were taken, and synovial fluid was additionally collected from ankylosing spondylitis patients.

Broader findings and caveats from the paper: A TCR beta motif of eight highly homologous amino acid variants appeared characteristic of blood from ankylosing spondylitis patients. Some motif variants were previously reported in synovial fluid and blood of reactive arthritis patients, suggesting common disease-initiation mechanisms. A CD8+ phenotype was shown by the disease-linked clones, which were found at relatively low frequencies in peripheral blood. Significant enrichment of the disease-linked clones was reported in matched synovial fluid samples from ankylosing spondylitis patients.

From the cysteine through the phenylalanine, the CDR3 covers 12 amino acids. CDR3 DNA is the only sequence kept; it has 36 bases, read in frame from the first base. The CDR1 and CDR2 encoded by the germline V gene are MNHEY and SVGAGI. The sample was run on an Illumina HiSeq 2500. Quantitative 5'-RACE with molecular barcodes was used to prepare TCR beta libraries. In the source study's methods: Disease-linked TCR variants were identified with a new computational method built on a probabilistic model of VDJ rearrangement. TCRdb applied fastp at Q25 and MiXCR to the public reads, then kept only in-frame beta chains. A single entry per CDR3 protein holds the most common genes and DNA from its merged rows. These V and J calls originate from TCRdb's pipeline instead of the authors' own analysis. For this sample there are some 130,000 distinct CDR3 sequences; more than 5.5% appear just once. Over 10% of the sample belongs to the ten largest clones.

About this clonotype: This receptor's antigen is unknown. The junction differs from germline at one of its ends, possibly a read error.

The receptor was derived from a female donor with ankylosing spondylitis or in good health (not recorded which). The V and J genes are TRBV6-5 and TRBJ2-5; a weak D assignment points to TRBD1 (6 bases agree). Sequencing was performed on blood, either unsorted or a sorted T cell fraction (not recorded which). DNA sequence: TGTGCCAGCAGCCCGGGACAAGTGACCCAGTACTTC. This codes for CASSPGQVTQYF.